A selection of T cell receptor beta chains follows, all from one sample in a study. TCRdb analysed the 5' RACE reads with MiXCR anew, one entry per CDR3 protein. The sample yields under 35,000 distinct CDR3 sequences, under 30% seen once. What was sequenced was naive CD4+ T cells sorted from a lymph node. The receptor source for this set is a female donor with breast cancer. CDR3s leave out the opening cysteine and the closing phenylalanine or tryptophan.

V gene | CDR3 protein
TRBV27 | ASSWTSGSSDTQY
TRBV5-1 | ASSRGDRGRTNNEQF
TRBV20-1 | SARTLVTDEYNEQF
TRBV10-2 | ASTGGGTGELF
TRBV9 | ASSVAAEVVGELF
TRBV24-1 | ATSDPTSRGSPDTQY
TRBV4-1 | ASSQVLAPREETQY
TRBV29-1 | SVPVQGAF
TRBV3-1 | ASSQGDLPDTGELF
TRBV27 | ASSQTSGRPITDTQY